The present entry profiles one TCR beta chain with its context. This clone was picked up a small number of times. Its antigen is unknown. Base qualities are missing; no much larger clone stands one base away. This entry belongs to a study of blood T cell repertoires in COVID-19 (dated by TCRdb to the early 2020s). In terms of the full investigation: Samples covering the acute and convalescent phases of COVID-19 were provided by collaborators in the United States, Italy and Spain. Subjects who had been exposed to COVID-19, were actively infected with it, or had recovered from it provided the deeply sampled blood TCRbeta repertoires that made up the dataset. The repertoires were made available in a free public database intended to serve as a resource for research on the immune response to SARS-CoV-2. The prospective study material was composed of cDNA or gDNA derived from T cells, B-cell-depleted T cells, or PBMCs. The sample metadata nearly always contained a de-identified subject ID, COVID-19 status, age in years and sex. The samples were drawn from the first 160 participants of the ongoing ImmuneRACE study and from 1,254 subjects provided by 6 global collaborators. HLA class I and class II types, where available, came from metadata supplied by the sample provider rather than from assay-based typing. Study-wide conclusions, independent of this receptor: The amount of clinical and demographic metadata varied by source and participant and was provided uncurated.

Whole blood was collected in K2EDTA tubes by collaborating institutions according to the institutions' own protocols. For TCRbeta analysis, collaborator samples were shipped as frozen whole blood, as isolated PBMCs, or as DNA extracted from either sample type. Inclusive of the bounding cysteine and phenylalanine, the CDR3 is 13 residues long. Of the read, only the CDR3 DNA is kept; its 39 bases are in frame from base 1. The germline V gene gives CDR1 as KGHSY and CDR2 as FQNENV. V and J lose 7 bases and 1 base, and a span of 10 bases separates them. TCRbeta CDR3 regions were amplified from genomic DNA using the immunoSEQ Assay, a bias-controlled multiplex PCR. On the study's bioinformatics: The number of nucleated cells in each sample was estimated from the amplification of reference gene primers within the assay. To quantify the absolute abundance of each unique TCRbeta CDR3 rearrangement, sequence reads were collapsed and filtered. For each sample, productive Simpson clonality was calculated by taking the square root of Simpson's diversity index across productive rearrangements. In its TCRdb copy, this immuneACCESS table keeps in-frame sequences only and misses some clones. Where compared with another copy, unresolved V genes explain less than half of these, and the others have no known cause. The V and J calls and the clone size are those of that table, but D and trimming were determined from the DNA. A total of about 280,000 clones appear in this sample, around 85% of them only once. Of the sample, about 10% falls within the top ten clones.

The sample taken for sequencing was peripheral blood. The sequence joins TRBV16 to TRBJ1-1, and the D gene may be TRBD1, 5 bases matching. This TCR was sampled from a woman between 70 and 85 years old with acute or convalescent COVID-19. The CDR3 reads as follows: CASTRQQNTEAFF. The base sequence is TGTGCCAGCACCAGACAGCAGAACACTGAAGCTTTCTTT.